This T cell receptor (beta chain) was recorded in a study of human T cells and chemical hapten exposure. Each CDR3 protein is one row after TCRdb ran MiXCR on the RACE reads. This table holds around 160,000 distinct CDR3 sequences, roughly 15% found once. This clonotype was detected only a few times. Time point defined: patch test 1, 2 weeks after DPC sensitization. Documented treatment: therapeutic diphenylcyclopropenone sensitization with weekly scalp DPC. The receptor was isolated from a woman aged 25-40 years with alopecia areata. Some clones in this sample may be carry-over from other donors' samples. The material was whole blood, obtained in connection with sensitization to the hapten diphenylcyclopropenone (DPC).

The CDR3 loop reads CAWSIYGELFF. CDR3 DNA sequence: TGTGCCTGGAGTATTTACGGGGAGCTGTTTTTT. The chain couples TRBV30 to TRBJ2-2; D not resolved. There are 11 residues in the CDR3. V gave up 2 bases and J gave up 7 bases, with 5 bases separating them. Germline V lookup: CDR1 GTSNPN, CDR2 SVGIG (reference sequence).